A single sample gave rise to the 19 T cell receptor beta chains below, sequenced in a study of radiation and T cells in renal cell carcinoma. Time point indicated: blood 2 weeks post-SBRT. Treatment here: 15 Gy SBRT to primary tumor, nephrectomy 4 weeks later. Assay: immunoSEQ multiplex PCR; the TCRdb copy retains only in-frame clones and omits some. The table lists about 130,000 clones, about four fifths of them singletons, with approximately 5% in the top ten. The specimen comprised blood, sampled from a patient whose treatment included radiotherapy and nephrectomy. The receptors were sampled from a man in his fifties or sixties with renal cell carcinoma.

This clone was picked up a small number of times. The V call is TRBV10-3, the J call TRBJ2-2, with D hard to call. V lost 4 bases to trimming and J lost 2 bases, with 8 bases between them. CDR3 length: 14 residues. The germline CDR1 and CDR2 sequences are ENHRY and SYGVKD. Here the CDR3 DNA reads TGTGCCATCAGTGCTGGGGAAAACACCGGGGAGCTGTTTTTT. Protein sequence: CAISAGENTGELFF.

The V gene is TRBV6-1, the J gene TRBJ1-5, with TRBD1 matching 10 bases. CDR1 MNHNS and CDR2 SASEGT come from the germline V gene. This CDR3 spans 14 amino acids. V lost 5 bases and J lost 4; bases outside the gene matches: 2. The DNA for the CDR3 is TGTGCCAGCAGTTGGACAGGGGGGAATCAGCCCCAGCATTTT. It encodes CASSWTGGNQPQHF.

This clone was counted at least ten times. The chain is built from TRBV6-5 and TRBJ1-2; 7 nucleotides match TRBD1. The length of the CDR3 is 14 residues. With 6 bases clipped from V and 6 bases from J, the junction kept 10 bases outside the gene matches. Germline lookup yields CDR1 MNHEY and CDR2 SVGAGI. The CDR3 protein is CASSLLGGGDGYTF. As DNA, the CDR3 is TGTGCCAGCAGCCTTTTGGGAGGGGGCGATGGCTACACCTTC.

This rearrangement joins TRBV5-1 to TRBJ2-5; 7 bases agree with TRBD1. TRBJ2-7 matches the DNA end more closely, so the J call is doubtful. Germline V CDR1 and CDR2: SGHRS, YFSETQ. This CDR3 has 14 amino acids. Here the CDR3 DNA reads TGCGCCAGCGGCCCGCGACAGGGTCCCTACGAGCAGTACTTC. It is translated as CASGPRQGPYEQYF.

This clone has just a few counts. This chain links TRBV4-2 with TRBJ1-1; TRBD1 matches 9 bases. V lost 0 bases to trimming and J lost 4 bases; unmatched junction nucleotides: 6. The CDR3 covers 16 residues. Germline V gives CDR1 LGHNA, CDR2 YNFKEQ. The CDR3 DNA is TGTGCCAGCAGCCAAGATACAGGGGGCGGGAGCACTGAAGCTTTCTTT. It encodes CASSQDTGGGSTEAFF.

The J gene is TRBJ2-7, the V gene TRBV9; D not resolved. The CDR3 sequence is 13 residues long. V lost 1 base and J lost 7, with 12 bases in between. Looked up from germline, CDR1 is SGDLS and CDR2 is YYNGEE. The CDR3 DNA sequence: TGTGCCAGCAGCGTACAAGCCGGGCAAGAGCAGTACTTC. It specifies CASSVQAGQEQYF.

The chain is built from TRBV2 and TRBJ1-4; the D gene is possibly TRBD1 (6 bases). Trimming left V 6 bases short and J 8 bases short, with 13 bases between. CDR1 and CDR2 (germline): SNHLY, FYNNEI. The CDR3 contains 13 residues. The CDR3 is CASRVTGLEKLFF. CDR3 DNA sequence: TGTGCCAGCAGAGTGACAGGTTTGGAAAAACTGTTTTTT. Looking up the rest from reference TRBV2 and TRBJ1-4 gives the full variable domain: EPEVTQTPSHQVTQMGQEVILRCVPISNHLYFYWYRQILGQKVEFLVSFYNNEISEKSEIFDDQFSVERPDGSNFTLKIRSTKLEDSAMYFCASRVTGLEKLFFGSGTQLSVL.

The CDR3: CASSPGEAGYNEQFF. CDR3 nucleotides: TGTGCCAGCAGCCCCGGGGAGGCTGGCTACAATGAGCAGTTCTTC. The chain employs TRBV9 and TRBJ2-1, with a weak D call TRBD2 (6 bases). Per the germline V gene, CDR1 is SGDLS and CDR2 is YYNGEE. The CDR3 loop spans 15 amino acids. The V end lost 4 bases, the J end lost 3 bases, and 14 bases lay between the germline ends.

The chain couples TRBV6-5 to TRBJ1-2; 8 bases are a match to TRBD1. The V gene's germline CDR1 is MNHEY and CDR2 SVGAGI. The trim removed 6 bases at V and 0 bases at J, leaving 6 bases unmatched. This CDR3 has 15 residues. CDR3 loop: CASRGTGFSNYGYTF. In DNA, the CDR3 is TGTGCCAGCAGAGGGACAGGATTCTCTAACTATGGCTACACCTTC.

V and J are TRBV6-1 and TRBJ2-7; TRBD1 agrees at 8 bases. V lost 5 bases and J lost 2; bases outside the gene matches: 5. Germline lookup yields CDR1 MNHNS and CDR2 SASEGT. The CDR3 sequence is 14 residues long. CDR3 sequence: CASSLTGAPYEQYF. The CDR3 DNA reads TGTGCCAGCAGTCTGACAGGGGCACCCTACGAGCAGTACTTC.

V usage is TRBV7-2 and J usage is TRBJ2-7, with TRBD2 matching 12 bases. In germline, CDR1 is SGHTA, CDR2 FQGNSA. Trimming cost V 8 bases and J 7 bases; bases outside gene matches: 9. This CDR3 spans 14 amino acids. CDR3 nucleotide sequence: TGTGCCAGCGGGTCTAGCGGGGGGGCGAAGGAGCAGTACTTC. Its protein product is CASGSSGGAKEQYF.

The chain is built from TRBV10-2 and TRBJ2-1, with TRBD2 identical over 9 bases. The germline CDR1 and CDR2 sequences are WSHSY and SAAADI. This CDR3 is 14 amino acids long. With V trimmed by 6 bases and J by 8 bases, 8 bases remained unmatched. The CDR3 here is CASRRGSGGHEQFF. CDR3 coding DNA: TGCGCCAGCAGGAGGGGTAGCGGGGGCCATGAGCAGTTCTTC.

There are a few counts of this clone. The chain recombines TRBV7-2 with TRBJ1-2; D gene unclear. V lost 1 base and J 7 bases, leaving 10 bases between the germline ends. The CDR3 loop spans 13 amino acids. The germline CDR1 and CDR2 sequences are SGHTA and FQGNSA. As DNA, the CDR3 is TGTGCCAGCAGCTTAGAGAGTTTTAGTGGCTACACCTTC. Translated: CASSLESFSGYTF.

This sequence joins TRBV29-1 and TRBJ1-2; TRBD1 is a possible D gene (5 bases). CDR3 length equals 13 residues. CDR1 and CDR2 (germline): SQVTM, ANQGSEA. V was shortened by 7 bases and J by 0 bases, with 12 bases between the two germline ends. CDR3 sequence: CSGGTASNYGYTF. CDR3 in DNA: TGCAGCGGCGGGACCGCTTCTAACTATGGCTACACCTTC. Complete variable domain (other parts from reference TRBV29-1 and TRBJ1-2): SAVISQKPSRDICQRGTSLTIQCQVDSQVTMMFWYRQQPGQSLTLIATANQGSEATYESGFVIDKFPISRPNLTFSTLTVSNMSPEDSSIYLCSGGTASNYGYTFGSGTRLTVV.

The V and J genes are TRBV6-6 and TRBJ2-1, with TRBD2 identical over 7 bases. The V gene's germline CDR1 is MNHNY and CDR2 SVGAGI (reference sequence). This CDR3 comprises 13 residues. Trimming at V came to 3 bases and at J to 9 bases, leaving 5 bases not matched to a gene. CDR3 nucleotide sequence: TGTGCCAGCAGTTATCGGGGGAGGGCTGAGCAGTTCTTC. The encoded protein is CASSYRGRAEQFF.

The gene calls are TRBV12-5 and TRBJ1-3; D not certain. Trimming removed 4 bases at V and 0 bases at J, with 7 bases between. There are 14 residues in the CDR3. Germline loops: CDR1 LGHNT, CDR2 FRNRAP. The CDR3 nucleotides read TGTGCTAGTGGTTCGGGGTTCTCTGGAAACACCATATATTTT. As protein: CASGSGFSGNTIYF.

V is TRBV5-4 and J is TRBJ1-2; 7 bases align to TRBD1. The CDR3 length is 19 residues. The V gene end was trimmed by 0 bases and the J gene end by 1 base; junction bases not matched to a gene: 15. Looked up from germline, CDR1 is SGHNT and CDR2 is YYREEE (reference sequence). CDR3 region: CASSLDGTELNFRNYGYTF. The DNA for the CDR3 is TGTGCCAGCAGCTTGGATGGGACAGAATTAAATTTCCGTAACTATGGCTACACCTTC.

The rearrangement links TRBV7-2 to TRBJ2-5; 10 nucleotides align to TRBD2. The CDR3 covers 14 residues. CDR1 and CDR2 from the germline V gene are SGHTA and FQGNSA. Trimming removed 1 base from V and 4 bases from J; junction bases left unmatched: 0. CDR3 sequence: CASSLGLAGETQYF. The DNA for the CDR3 is TGTGCCAGCAGCTTAGGACTAGCGGGAGAGACCCAGTACTTC.

J is TRBJ1-1 and V is TRBV19, with 7 bases aligning to TRBD1. Germline CDR1 LNHDA, CDR2 SQIVND (reference sequence). The CDR3 extends over 16 amino acids. V was pared by 6 bases and J by 5 bases, with 15 bases of the junction left unmatched. The CDR3 reads CASRPLQGWDRTEAFF. The CDR3, as DNA: TGTGCCAGTAGACCACTACAGGGGTGGGATCGAACTGAAGCTTTCTTT.